The 4 T cell receptor beta chains presented below share a single source sample, sequenced in a study of Ad26.COV2.S vaccination and SARS-CoV-2 variants. Treatment noted: roughly 20 received Ad26.COV2.S at low or high dose, single or two shots; a few received placebo; per-sample allocation not given. Following the first vaccine or placebo injection, samples were taken on day 63. Data came from immunoSEQ multiplex PCR; TCRdb stores just in-frame clones and leaves some out. Among 350,000 to 500,000 clones listed, over 75% were seen once. The specimen was peripheral blood, collected in a trial of Ad26.COV2.S vaccine versus placebo. Receptor source: a person between 18 and 65 years old who received the Ad26.COV2.S COVID-19 vaccine or a placebo.

This sequence joins TRBV7-2 and TRBJ2-5, with unresolved D. This CDR3 is built from 12 residues. Germline values: CDR1 SGHTA, CDR2 FQGNSA. Trimming left V 1 base short and J 9 bases short, with 9 bases between. This CDR3 reads CASSLEQPSQYF. The CDR3 DNA reads TGTGCCAGCAGCTTAGAACAGCCCTCCCAGTACTTC.

The chain has TRBV12-3 or TRBV12-4 and TRBJ2-5; D remains ambiguous. CDR3 length: 11 amino acids. Trimming took off 6 bases at V and 5 bases at J, with 7 bases between the two ends. CDR3 nucleotide sequence: TGTGCCAGCAGCTTTGAGGAGACCCAGTACTTC. Translating it yields CASSFEETQYF.

A few counts support this clone. J is TRBJ2-7 and V is TRBV27; 9 nucleotides agree with TRBD2. After removal of 3 bases from V and 2 bases from J, the junction contained 5 bases not matched to a gene. Looked up from germline, CDR1 is MNHEY and CDR2 is SMNVEV (reference sequence). CDR3 length equals 15 residues. The chain's CDR3 is CASSLVAGDTYEQYF. The CDR3 nucleotides read TGTGCCAGCAGTTTGGTAGCGGGGGACACCTACGAGCAGTACTTC.

The V and J genes are TRBV5-4 and TRBJ2-2, with D unresolved. Germline values: CDR1 SGHNT, CDR2 YYREEE (reference sequence). The CDR3 runs 14 residues. V shed 0 bases and J shed 8 bases, with 11 bases lying between them. The CDR3 spells CASSLGPLGGELFF. CDR3 nucleotides: TGTGCCAGCAGCTTGGGGCCCCTAGGGGGGGAGCTGTTTTTT.